This is a list of T cell receptor beta chains from one sample in a study of cytomegalovirus exposure and HLA in healthy donors. Clones were sequenced by immunoSEQ multiplex PCR, and TCRdb holds only the in-frame ones, with some missing. The data contain about 130,000 clones, approximately 84% of them singletons. Sequencing input: PBMCs. Every receptor here comes from a woman between 40 and 50 years old in good health and CMV-seronegative. CDR3s include the opening cysteine and the closing phenylalanine or tryptophan. D genes are given only for firm matches. Part of the rows lack a size; the others show once, few, many or a class for expanded clones.

abundance,j_gene,v_gene,d_gene,CDR3aa,CDR3nt
NA,TRBJ2-7,TRBV25-1,TRBD1,CASSQSISGTGTYEQYF,TGTGCCAGCAGTCAATCAATCTCCGGGACAGGGACCTACGAGCAGTACTTC
once,TRBJ2-3,TRBV4-2,NA,CASSQLITSTDTQYF,TGTGCCAGCAGCCAACTAATTACTAGCACAGATACGCAGTATTTT
NA,TRBJ1-3,TRBV19,TRBD1,CASRTGLYF,TGTGCCAGTCGGACAGGTTTATATTTT
NA,TRBJ1-2,TRBV5-1,NA,CASSSGGGYTF,TGCGCCAGCAGCTCGGGGGGAGGCTACACCTTC
few,TRBJ1-1,TRBV6-1,TRBD1,CASSGPGQGAHKTEAFF,TGTGCCAGCAGTGGACCGGGACAGGGGGCTCATAAGACTGAAGCTTTCTTT
NA,TRBJ2-5,TRBV4-2,NA,CASSQKQGEETQYF,TGTGCCAGCAGCCAAAAACAAGGGGAAGAGACCCAGTACTTC
NA,TRBJ2-7,TRBV11-2,TRBD1,CASSLAGTVINEQYF,TGTGCCAGCAGCTTAGCGGGGACAGTAATCAACGAGCAGTACTTC
NA,TRBJ1-2,TRBV7-2,TRBD1,CASSPRTGAGGYTF,TGTGCCAGCAGCCCGCGGACAGGGGCCGGGGGCTACACCTTC
NA,TRBJ2-4,TRBV5-5,NA,CASSLGSAPGIQYF,TGTGCCAGCAGCTTGGGGTCTGCACCCGGCATTCAGTACTTC
NA,TRBJ2-5,TRBV5-1,TRBD1,CASRADRVQQETQYF,TGCGCCAGCAGGGCGGACAGGGTTCAGCAAGAGACCCAGTACTTC
NA,TRBJ1-3,TRBV9,NA,CASSQGEREAGNTIYF,TGTGCCAGCAGCCAAGGGGAGAGGGAGGCTGGAAACACCATATATTTT
few,TRBJ1-5,TRBV7-9,TRBD1,CASSLDRGKGPQHF,TGTGCCAGCAGCTTAGACAGGGGGAAGGGGCCCCAGCATTTT
NA,TRBJ2-4,TRBV19,TRBD2,CASSIGPAGVGNIQYF,TGTGCCAGTAGTATAGGCCCCGCGGGGGTCGGAAACATTCAGTACTTC
NA,TRBJ1-6,TRBV11-2,NA,CASSLDNNSPLHF,TGTGCCAGCAGCTTAGACAATAATTCACCCCTCCACTTT
NA,TRBJ1-1,TRBV27,NA,CASNLRLDVSTEAFF,TGTGCCAGCAACCTGAGACTCGATGTTAGCACTGAAGCTTTCTTT
few,TRBJ2-3,TRBV5-8,TRBD2,CASSWRETNTQYF,TGTGCCAGCAGCTGGCGGGAGACTAATACGCAGTATTTT
few,TRBJ2-7,TRBV19,TRBD2,CASSIRGGGLDTYEQYF,TGTGCCAGTAGTATCCGTGGCGGGGGACTAGACACCTACGAGCAGTACTTC
NA,TRBJ1-4,TRBV28,TRBD1,CASTTRQGQGDEKLFF,TGTGCCAGCACCACTCGCCAGGGACAGGGGGACGAAAAACTGTTTTTT
NA,TRBJ1-4,TRBV5-1,NA,CASSQNPPFTTNEKLFF,TGCGCCAGCAGCCAGAACCCCCCATTCACAACTAATGAAAAACTGTTTTTT
once,TRBJ2-7,TRBV19,TRBD2,CASSLQAGGTYEQYF,TGTGCCAGTAGTCTCCAAGCGGGAGGAACCTACGAGCAGTACTTC
NA,TRBJ2-1,TRBV10-2,NA,CASTVADYNEQFF,TGCGCCAGCACCGTAGCGGATTACAATGAGCAGTTCTTC
NA,TRBJ2-7,TRBV27,TRBD2,CASSFGSGGSYEQYF,TGTGCCAGCAGTTTTGGTAGCGGGGGCTCCTACGAGCAGTACTTC
NA,TRBJ2-3,TRBV7-3,TRBD2,CASSLLAGTDTQYF,TGTGCCAGCAGCTTACTAGCGGGCACAGATACGCAGTATTTT
NA,TRBJ2-7,TRBV30,TRBD1,CAWRRTGSIEQYF,TGTGCCTGGAGGAGGACAGGTTCTATCGAGCAGTACTTC
NA,TRBJ1-1,TRBV9,TRBD1,CASSVGQGVNTEAFF,TGTGCCAGCAGCGTTGGACAGGGGGTGAACACTGAAGCTTTCTTT
NA,TRBJ2-1,TRBV6-5,NA,CASSPDFNEQFF,TGTGCCAGCAGCCCGGACTTTAATGAGCAGTTCTTC
NA,TRBJ2-1,TRBV27,NA,CASKRTASYNEQFF,TGTGCCAGCAAAAGGACAGCCTCCTACAATGAGCAGTTCTTC
NA,TRBJ2-7,TRBV27,NA,CASSLLGHSSYEQYF,TGTGCCAGCAGTTTGTTGGGGCATAGCTCCTACGAGCAGTACTTC
NA,TRBJ2-3,TRBV7-2,TRBD2,CASSLLLAGGADTQYF,TGTGCCAGCAGCTTATTACTAGCGGGGGGCGCAGATACGCAGTATTTT
NA,TRBJ2-7,TRBV7-9,TRBD2,CASSVAGGPYEQYF,TGTGCCAGCAGCGTAGCGGGGGGGCCGTACGAGCAGTACTTC